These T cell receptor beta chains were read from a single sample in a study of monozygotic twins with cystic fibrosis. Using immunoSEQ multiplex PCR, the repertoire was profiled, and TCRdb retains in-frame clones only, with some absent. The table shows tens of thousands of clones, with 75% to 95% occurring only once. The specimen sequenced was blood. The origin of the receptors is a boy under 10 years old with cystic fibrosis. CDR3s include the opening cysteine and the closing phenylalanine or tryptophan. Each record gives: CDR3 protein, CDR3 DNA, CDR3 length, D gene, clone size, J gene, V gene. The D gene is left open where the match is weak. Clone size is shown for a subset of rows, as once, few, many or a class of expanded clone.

CDR3: CASSLQGDTEAFF
DNA: TGTGCCAGCAGCCTACAGGGGGACACTGAAGCTTTCTTT
length: 13
D: TRBD1
size: NA
J: TRBJ1-1
V: TRBV7-8

CDR3: CASSIETNREPQHF
DNA: TGTGCCAGTAGTATAGAGACGAACCGAGAGCCCCAGCATTTT
length: 14
D: NA
size: NA
J: TRBJ1-5
V: TRBV19

CDR3: CASSPPGQGVNYGYTF
DNA: TGTGCCAGCAGCCCCCCGGGACAGGGGGTCAACTATGGCTACACCTTC
length: 16
D: TRBD1
size: NA
J: TRBJ1-2
V: TRBV7-9

CDR3: CASSQDQGNTEAFF
DNA: TGCGCCAGCAGCCAAGATCAGGGCAACACTGAAGCTTTCTTT
length: 14
D: NA
size: NA
J: TRBJ1-1
V: TRBV4-3

CDR3: CASSRHRDLSYEQYF
DNA: TGTGCCAGCAGCCGACACAGGGACCTCTCCTACGAGCAGTACTTC
length: 15
D: NA
size: NA
J: TRBJ2-7
V: TRBV5-8

CDR3: CASSFGRGPNQPQHF
DNA: TGTGCCAGCAGTTTCGGGAGGGGGCCCAATCAGCCCCAGCATTTT
length: 15
D: TRBD1
size: NA
J: TRBJ1-5
V: TRBV27

CDR3: CASLRQGTTNEKLFF
DNA: TGTGCCAGCCTTCGACAGGGCACGACTAATGAAAAACTGTTTTTT
length: 15
D: TRBD1
size: NA
J: TRBJ1-4
V: TRBV28

CDR3: CASSPTGVGNEKLFF
DNA: TGTGCCAGCAGCCCCACAGGGGTTGGTAATGAAAAACTGTTTTTT
length: 15
D: TRBD1
size: NA
J: TRBJ1-4
V: TRBV7-9

CDR3: CASSLAGGTGTGEQFF
DNA: TGTGCCAGCAGCTTAGCGGGGGGGACAGGGACGGGTGAGCAGTTCTTC
length: 16
D: TRBD1
size: NA
J: TRBJ2-1
V: TRBV7-2

CDR3: CASSPVPPRAPISPLHF
DNA: TGTGCCAGCAGCCCAGTGCCCCCACGCGCACCCATTTCACCCCTCCACTTT
length: 17
D: NA
size: NA
J: TRBJ1-6
V: TRBV7-9

CDR3: CASSFSGENNEKLFF
DNA: TGTGCCAGCTCATTCTCCGGGGAGAATAATGAAAAACTGTTTTTT
length: 15
D: NA
size: NA
J: TRBJ1-4
V: TRBV18

CDR3: CASSKAGNTNYGYTF
DNA: TGTGCCAGCAGCAAAGCGGGGAACACTAACTATGGCTACACCTTC
length: 15
D: NA
size: NA
J: TRBJ1-2
V: TRBV21-1

CDR3: CASSPPGQGNTEAFF
DNA: TGTGCCAGCAGCCCACCCGGACAGGGAAACACTGAAGCTTTCTTT
length: 15
D: TRBD1
size: once
J: TRBJ1-1
V: TRBV7-9

CDR3: CASSLGVEQPQHF
DNA: TGTGCCAGCAGTTTGGGGGTAGAGCAGCCCCAGCATTTT
length: 13
D: NA
size: few
J: TRBJ1-5
V: TRBV6-1

CDR3: CASSFGQAAETQYF
DNA: TGTGCCAGCAGCTTCGGGCAGGCAGCCGAGACCCAGTACTTC
length: 14
D: NA
size: NA
J: TRBJ2-5
V: TRBV5-4

CDR3: CASSPSGGAISEQFF
DNA: TGTGCCAGCAGCCCGAGCGGGGGGGCAATTAGTGAGCAGTTCTTC
length: 15
D: TRBD2
size: NA
J: TRBJ2-1
V: TRBV9

CDR3: CASSSGVSYEQYF
DNA: TGTGCCAGCAGCTCGGGGGTCTCCTACGAGCAGTACTTC
length: 13
D: NA
size: NA
J: TRBJ2-7
V: TRBV13

CDR3: CSAIYGTPRTEAFF
DNA: TGCAGCGCCATCTATGGGACACCCCGAACTGAAGCTTTCTTT
length: 14
D: NA
size: NA
J: TRBJ1-1
V: TRBV29-1

CDR3: CASSARQGTAGYTF
DNA: TGTGCCAGCAGTGCCCGACAGGGGACGGCTGGCTACACCTTC
length: 14
D: TRBD1
size: NA
J: TRBJ1-2
V: TRBV6-1

CDR3: CASSPMGLQVEQFF
DNA: TGTGCCAGCAGCCCTATGGGACTACAAGTTGAGCAGTTCTTC
length: 14
D: TRBD2
size: NA
J: TRBJ2-1
V: TRBV11-3

CDR3: CASSPWTGNGYTF
DNA: TGTGCCAGCAGCCCTTGGACAGGGAATGGCTACACCTTC
length: 13
D: TRBD1
size: NA
J: TRBJ1-2
V: TRBV5-5

CDR3: CASSLAGEGETQYF
DNA: TGCGCCAGCAGCTTAGCAGGGGAGGGAGAGACCCAGTACTTC
length: 14
D: NA
size: once
J: TRBJ2-5
V: TRBV5-1

CDR3: CASSFTSGPYNEQFF
DNA: TGTGCCAGCAGCTTCACTAGCGGGCCCTACAATGAGCAGTTCTTC
length: 15
D: TRBD2
size: NA
J: TRBJ2-1
V: TRBV7-3

CDR3: CASSNTAAPRPQHF
DNA: TGTGCCAGCAGTAACACAGCGGCCCCTCGGCCCCAGCATTTT
length: 14
D: NA
size: NA
J: TRBJ1-5
V: TRBV6-5

CDR3: CASSYTGQSSYNSPLHF
DNA: TGTGCCAGCAGCTACACAGGGCAAAGCTCCTATAATTCACCCCTCCACTTT
length: 17
D: NA
size: NA
J: TRBJ1-6
V: TRBV7-9

CDR3: CASSLGQGAEAFF
DNA: TGTGCCAGCAGCTTAGGACAGGGGGCGGAAGCTTTCTTT
length: 13
D: TRBD1
size: NA
J: TRBJ1-1
V: TRBV11-2

CDR3: CASSELGRGLPGRTDTQYF
DNA: TGCGCCAGCAGTGAGTTGGGTCGGGGGCTGCCAGGGCGCACAGATACGCAGTATTTT
length: 19
D: NA
size: NA
J: TRBJ2-3
V: TRBV10-1

CDR3: CASSVAGLAGGPGTDTQYF
DNA: TGTGCCAGCAGCGTAGCAGGACTAGCGGGGGGGCCTGGCACAGATACGCAGTATTTT
length: 19
D: TRBD2
size: once
J: TRBJ2-3
V: TRBV9

CDR3: CASRKGHLNTEAFF
DNA: TGTGCCAGCAGAAAAGGACACCTGAACACTGAAGCTTTCTTT
length: 14
D: NA
size: NA
J: TRBJ1-1
V: TRBV6-5

CDR3: CASSYAGPDYEQYF
DNA: TGTGCCAGCAGTTACGCCGGGCCAGACTACGAGCAGTACTTC
length: 14
D: NA
size: NA
J: TRBJ2-7
V: TRBV6-6

CDR3: CASRKEPLVPLHF
DNA: TGTGCCAGCAGGAAAGAGCCACTCGTACCCCTCCACTTT
length: 13
D: NA
size: NA
J: TRBJ1-6
V: TRBV6-1

CDR3: CASSGRQGMGNQPQHF
DNA: TGTGCCAGCTCCGGGCGACAGGGGATGGGCAATCAGCCCCAGCATTTT
length: 16
D: TRBD1
size: NA
J: TRBJ1-5
V: TRBV18

CDR3: CASSVEGGVSGNTIYF
DNA: TGTGCCAGCAGCGTAGAAGGGGGCGTTTCTGGAAACACCATATATTTT
length: 16
D: TRBD1
size: NA
J: TRBJ1-3
V: TRBV9

CDR3: CATQTGGDNNEQFF
DNA: TGTGCCACACAAACAGGGGGAGATAACAATGAGCAGTTCTTC
length: 14
D: TRBD1
size: NA
J: TRBJ2-1
V: TRBV7-3

CDR3: CASSQEKLADTQYF
DNA: TGCGCCAGCAGCCAAGAGAAATTGGCAGATACGCAGTATTTT
length: 14
D: NA
size: NA
J: TRBJ2-3
V: TRBV4-3